This TCR beta chain came from a study of blood T cells in healthy people across ages. CDR1 and CDR2 (germline): DFQATT, SNEGSKA (reference sequence). This CDR3 is 14 amino acids long. Notes on the study in general: The study found TCR beta diversity correlated strongly with naive T cell percentage.

This clonotype was seen a few times. Its antigen is as yet unknown. One end of the junction varies from germline; a read error may be responsible. Each donor supplied approximately 10 milliliters of peripheral blood. For the second PCR, which ran for roughly 7 to 11 cycles, a sample-barcoded 5' primer and a J-beta primer mix were used. From the 5' RACE reads, TCRdb called clonotypes with MiXCR, one entry per CDR3 protein. The repertoire includes approximately 800,000 distinct CDR3 sequences, around 36% of them detected once, and 10% to 15% sits in the top ten. The sequencing input was blood. This clonotype originated in a man aged 18 to 30 in good health. The V and J genes are TRBV20-1 and TRBJ2-4; D is perhaps TRBD2 (7 bases). The DNA end is more similar to TRBJ2-7, so the J call may be wrong. The CDR3 bases are TGCGGTGCTTTGAAGGGGGGGCGAAACGGCGAGCAGTACTTC. This gives the protein CGALKGGRNGEQYF.